The rows below give T cell receptor beta chains drawn from one sample of a study of OX40 agonist ivuxolimab in advanced cancers. Profiled with immunoSEQ multiplex PCR; TCRdb holds only in-frame clones, not every one. In the table there are around 84,000 clones, roughly nine tenths of which are singletons. The source material was CD4+ or CD8+ T cells sorted from blood, sampled in a trial of the OX40 agonist ivuxolimab. The origin of the receptors is an adult with an advanced solid tumor such as melanoma, head and neck, liver or kidney cancer. Each CDR3 is given with its conserved first and last residue. D genes are given only for firm matches. The listing skips clone size in some rows; elsewhere it reads once, few, many or a size class.

v_gene: TRBV9
d_gene: TRBD1
abundance: -
j_gene: TRBJ1-6
CDR3nt: TGTGCCAGCAGCGAAGGGGACAGGGGCTATAGTGGTTCACCCCTCCACTTT
CDR3aa: CASSEGDRGYSGSPLHF

v_gene: TRBV6-1
d_gene: -
abundance: -
j_gene: TRBJ2-3
CDR3nt: TGTGCCAGCAGTGAGGGCCGCGGCGCAGATACGCAGTATTTT
CDR3aa: CASSEGRGADTQYF

v_gene: TRBV19
d_gene: -
abundance: -
j_gene: TRBJ1-4
CDR3nt: TGTGCCAGTAGTATCGAAGGTTGGACTAATGAAAAACTGTTTTTT
CDR3aa: CASSIEGWTNEKLFF

v_gene: TRBV25-1
d_gene: -
abundance: -
j_gene: TRBJ2-7
CDR3nt: TGTGCCAGCAGTGAATCCCCGGGGGCCGAGCAGTACTTC
CDR3aa: CASSESPGAEQYF

v_gene: TRBV6-1
d_gene: -
abundance: -
j_gene: TRBJ1-4
CDR3nt: TGTGCCAGCAGTGAAGAAGTGGGCTTGGGGGGAGGCGTTAGGGAAAAACTGTTTTTT
CDR3aa: CASSEEVGLGGGVREKLFF

v_gene: TRBV7-9
d_gene: -
abundance: -
j_gene: TRBJ2-7
CDR3nt: TGTGCCAGTCAGGCCTTGGCCTACGAGCAGTACTTC
CDR3aa: CASQALAYEQYF

v_gene: TRBV10-1
d_gene: TRBD2
abundance: -
j_gene: TRBJ2-1
CDR3nt: TGCGCCAGCAGTCGCCCGGGGGGGAGAAATGAGCAGTTCTTC
CDR3aa: CASSRPGGRNEQFF

v_gene: TRBV28
d_gene: TRBD1
abundance: -
j_gene: TRBJ2-7
CDR3nt: TGTGCCAGCACCCCTGGCCCAGGGGGAGTCTACGAGCAGTACTTC
CDR3aa: CASTPGPGGVYEQYF

v_gene: TRBV7-9
d_gene: TRBD1
abundance: -
j_gene: TRBJ1-6
CDR3nt: TGTGCCAGCAGCGCGAAGACAGGGAGTAATTCACCCCTCCACTTT
CDR3aa: CASSAKTGSNSPLHF

v_gene: TRBV5-4
d_gene: -
abundance: -
j_gene: TRBJ1-1
CDR3nt: TGTGCCAGCAGCTCGGCGGGGAACACTGAAGCTTTCTTT
CDR3aa: CASSSAGNTEAFF

v_gene: TRBV4-2
d_gene: TRBD2
abundance: -
j_gene: TRBJ2-3
CDR3nt: TGTGCCAGCAGCCAAGGCCAACTAGCGGGAGGGAGCACAGATACGCAGTATTTT
CDR3aa: CASSQGQLAGGSTDTQYF

v_gene: TRBV30
d_gene: -
abundance: -
j_gene: TRBJ2-3
CDR3nt: TGTGCCTGGAGTTACGGAGGAAAGGCAGATACGCAGTATTTT
CDR3aa: CAWSYGGKADTQYF

v_gene: TRBV19
d_gene: -
abundance: once
j_gene: TRBJ1-1
CDR3nt: TGTGCCAGTTCAGTGAACACTGAAGCTTTCTTT
CDR3aa: CASSVNTEAFF

v_gene: TRBV5-1
d_gene: TRBD1
abundance: -
j_gene: TRBJ1-5
CDR3nt: TGCGCCAGCAGCTCCGGGACAGGAGTCAATCAGCCCCAGCATTTT
CDR3aa: CASSSGTGVNQPQHF

v_gene: TRBV19
d_gene: TRBD1
abundance: -
j_gene: TRBJ2-2
CDR3nt: TGTGCCAGTACCACCCGGGGGACAGGGAGGAGCACCGGGGAGCTGTTTTTT
CDR3aa: CASTTRGTGRSTGELFF

v_gene: TRBV5-1
d_gene: -
abundance: -
j_gene: TRBJ2-1
CDR3nt: TGCGCCAGCAGCAAGTCCTACAATGAGCAGTTCTTC
CDR3aa: CASSKSYNEQFF

v_gene: TRBV18
d_gene: -
abundance: -
j_gene: TRBJ1-5
CDR3nt: TGTGCCAGCTCACCCGTTGACAATCAGCCCCAGCATTTT
CDR3aa: CASSPVDNQPQHF

v_gene: TRBV14
d_gene: -
abundance: -
j_gene: TRBJ2-5
CDR3nt: TGTGCCAGCAGCCAAGTCCGACGGGAGACCCAGTACTTC
CDR3aa: CASSQVRRETQYF

v_gene: TRBV11-3
d_gene: TRBD2
abundance: -
j_gene: TRBJ2-7
CDR3nt: TGTGCCAGCAGCTTAGCTCGCGGGAGTCACGAGCAGTACTTC
CDR3aa: CASSLARGSHEQYF

v_gene: TRBV7-9
d_gene: -
abundance: few
j_gene: TRBJ1-2
CDR3nt: TGTGCCAGCAGCCCCTCAACAGGCGTCTATGGCTACACCTTC
CDR3aa: CASSPSTGVYGYTF

v_gene: TRBV5-1
d_gene: -
abundance: few
j_gene: TRBJ2-7
CDR3nt: TGCGCCAGCAGCCTGTTCGGGGCCCCCTCCTACGAGCAGTACTTC
CDR3aa: CASSLFGAPSYEQYF

v_gene: TRBV28
d_gene: -
abundance: -
j_gene: TRBJ2-3
CDR3nt: TGTGCCAGCAGTTTATATCCAGCTAGCACAGATACGCAGTATTTT
CDR3aa: CASSLYPASTDTQYF

v_gene: TRBV25-1
d_gene: -
abundance: -
j_gene: TRBJ2-2
CDR3nt: TGTGCCAGCAGAACAACCGGGGAGCTGTTTTTT
CDR3aa: CASRTTGELFF

v_gene: TRBV11-2
d_gene: -
abundance: -
j_gene: TRBJ1-6
CDR3nt: TGTGCCAGCAGCTCAGGGAGTTTCTATAATTCACCCCTCCACTTT
CDR3aa: CASSSGSFYNSPLHF

v_gene: TRBV27
d_gene: -
abundance: once
j_gene: TRBJ1-3
CDR3nt: TGTGCCAGCAGTTTAAGGGTACCGTACTCTGGAAACACCATATATTTT
CDR3aa: CASSLRVPYSGNTIYF

v_gene: TRBV10-1
d_gene: TRBD1
abundance: once
j_gene: TRBJ2-7
CDR3nt: TGCGCCAGCTCCCATGCGAGGACAGGGAGAGCCTACGAGCAGTACTTC
CDR3aa: CASSHARTGRAYEQYF

v_gene: TRBV19
d_gene: TRBD1
abundance: -
j_gene: TRBJ2-1
CDR3nt: TGTGCCAGTAGTACGGGACAGGGGACCAACAATGAGCAGTTCTTC
CDR3aa: CASSTGQGTNNEQFF